A single sample is the source of the 30 T cell receptor beta chains below, sequenced in a study of blood T cells in healthy people across ages. It was with a sample-barcoded 5' primer and a J-beta primer mix that a second PCR of about 6 to 11 cycles was run. One entry per CDR3 protein, called by TCRdb with MiXCR from the 5' RACE reads. This sample has 1,500,000 or so distinct CDR3 sequences, with 42% found just once. The sample consisted of blood. The receptor source for this set is a woman younger than 35 in good health.

In nucleotides, the CDR3 is TGTGCCAGCAGCCCCGGGACAGGGGGCTTCAATGAGCAGTTCTTC. It yields the protein CASSPGTGGFNEQFF. The rearrangement links TRBV11-2 to TRBJ2-1, with 12 bases identical to TRBD1. The CDR3 sequence is 15 residues long. Germline V gives CDR1 SGHAT, CDR2 FQNNGV. The trim removed 5 bases at V and 6 bases at J, leaving 5 bases unmatched.

The V and J genes are TRBV25-1 and TRBJ1-6; D is unresolved. The CDR3 sequence is 16 residues long. Trimming took 3 bases from V and 11 from J, leaving 20 bases between them. Germline V gene lookup returns CDR1 MGHDK and CDR2 SYGVNS. CDR3 in amino acids: CASSDRTGHIFAPLHF. CDR3 nucleotide sequence: TGTGCCAGCAGTGACAGGACCGGCCACATTTTCGCACCCCTCCACTTT.

V usage is TRBV20-1 and J usage is TRBJ1-3; D might be TRBD1 (6 bases). V gave up 3 bases and J gave up 2 bases, with 14 bases separating them. The CDR3 has 15 residues. Germline V gene lookup returns CDR1 DFQATT and CDR2 SNEGSKA (reference sequence). CDR3 residues: CSARVARGTGNTIYF. In DNA form, the CDR3 reads TGCAGTGCTAGGGTAGCCAGGGGAACTGGAAACACCATATATTTT.

In its sample, this clonotype was seen many times. V is TRBV12-3 or TRBV12-4 and J is TRBJ1-2, with D maybe TRBD1 (6 bases). V lost 5 bases, J lost 3 bases, and 10 bases lay in between. This CDR3 spans 13 amino acids. As DNA, the CDR3 is TGTGCCAGCAGTAGGACAGTCTACTATGGCTACACCTTC. This codes for CASSRTVYYGYTF.

This clonotype was counted between two and nine times. The chain employs TRBV4-2 and TRBJ2-4; 12 bases match TRBD2. This CDR3 region has 18 residues. Trimming removed 6 bases from V and 13 bases from J; junction bases left unmatched: 22. Germline loops: CDR1 LGHNA, CDR2 YNFKEQ. In DNA form, the CDR3 reads TGTGCCAGCAGTCTAACTCTAGCGGGAGGGCCAAGTTACAATGAGCAGTACTTC. It specifies CASSLTLAGGPSYNEQYF.

The gene calls are TRBV3-1 and TRBJ2-1; D remains ambiguous. V shed 4 bases and J shed 8 bases, with 12 bases lying between them. Germline lookup yields CDR1 LGHDT and CDR2 YNNKEL (reference sequence). The CDR3 runs to 13 residues. The CDR3 loop reads CASSRHDWDEQFF. CDR3 nucleotide sequence: TGTGCCAGCAGCCGACACGATTGGGATGAGCAGTTCTTC.

Comments on this clonotype: Its ends do not fully match the called genes, so a read error is possible. The chain couples TRBV5-1 to TRBJ1-1; D unresolved. Per the germline V gene, CDR1 is SGHRS and CDR2 is YFSETQ. The CDR3 totals 13 residues. CDR3 DNA: TGCGCCAGCAGCTTGGGCGCCGTTACTGAATCTTTCTTT. It translates to CASSLGAVTESFF.

The genes are TRBV7-9 and TRBJ2-1; TRBD1 or TRBD2 may be the D gene (5 bases each). Per germline, CDR1 SEHNR and CDR2 FQNEAQ (reference sequence). The CDR3 runs to 16 residues. Trimming cost V 3 bases and J 5 bases, with 17 bases left between them. The CDR3 DNA sequence: TGTGCCAGCAGCTTCCCTGCCGGGACCCGAGACAATGAGCAGTTCTTC. This encodes CASSFPAGTRDNEQFF. Complete variable domain (other parts from reference TRBV7-9 and TRBJ2-1): DTGVSQNPRHKITKRGQNVTFRCDPISEHNRLYWYRQTLGQGPEFLTYFQNEAQLEKSRLLSDRFSAERPKGSFSTLEIQRTEQGDSAMYLCASSFPAGTRDNEQFFGPGTRLTVL.

This chain joins TRBV20-1 and TRBJ2-4; TRBD2 aligns across 7 bases. The end of the DNA fits TRBJ2-7 better, so the J call may be wrong. Per the germline V gene, CDR1 is DFQATT and CDR2 is SNEGSKA (reference sequence). This CDR3 comprises 13 residues. The DNA of the CDR3 is TGCAGTGCTGCGACTAGCAGGTCCTACGAGCAGTACTTC. Amino acids: CSAATSRSYEQYF.

This chain connects TRBV5-1 to TRBJ2-1; TRBD1 might be the D (6 bases). The ends were cut back, 0 bases at V and 7 bases at J, with 11 bases in the middle. The CDR3 has 14 residues. Germline V gene data show CDR1 as SGHRS and CDR2 as YFSETQ. CDR3 sequence reads: CASSLVQGMNEQFF. The CDR3 DNA sequence: TGCGCCAGCAGCTTGGTTCAGGGGATGAATGAGCAGTTCTTC. The variable domain in full, completed from reference TRBV5-1 and TRBJ2-1, reads KAGVTQTPRYLIKTRGQQVTLSCSPISGHRSVSWYQQTPGQGLQFLFEYFSETQRNKGNFPGRFSGRQFSNSRSEMNVSTLELGDSALYLCASSLVQGMNEQFFGPGTRLTVL.

Concerning this clonotype: An end of the junction differs from the germline gene, which may be a read error. The chain joins TRBV7-9 to TRBJ2-1; 7 nucleotides line up with TRBD2. The germline V gene encodes CDR1 SEHNR and CDR2 FQNEAQ (reference sequence). This CDR3 has 15 amino acids. CDR3 sequence (DNA): TGTGCCAGCAGCTTAAGCGGGGCCTCCTACAATAAGCAGTTCTTC. Amino acid sequence: CASSLSGASYNKQFF.

The genes are TRBV12-3 or TRBV12-4 and TRBJ2-1, with 7 bases matching TRBD1. The CDR3 loop spans 15 amino acids. V dropped 6 bases and J dropped 3; count of bases not matched to a gene: 8. The CDR3 DNA reads as TGTGCCAGCAGACCCCGGGACAGACACTACAATGAGCAGTTCTTC. Translated, it gives CASRPRDRHYNEQFF.

Worth noting for this clonotype: The junction does not match germline at one end; this may be a read error. The chain links TRBV20-1 to TRBJ2-7; D perhaps matches TRBD1 (5 bases). Germline V CDR1 and CDR2: DFQATT, SNEGSKA (reference sequence). This CDR3 has 13 residues. CDR3 residues: CSAPRAGSFEQYF. DNA for the CDR3: TGCAGTGCCCCCCGGGCAGGGTCCTTCGAGCAGTACTTC.

The chain joins TRBV12-3 or TRBV12-4 to TRBJ2-7, with TRBD2 matching 9 bases. The length of the CDR3 is 16 residues. V shed 1 base, J shed 0 bases, and the junction held 4 bases outside the gene matches. Written as DNA, the CDR3 is TGTGCCAGCAGTTTAGGGCTAGCGGGGATCTCCTACGAGCAGTACTTC. Translated: CASSLGLAGISYEQYF.

The chain recombines TRBV30 with TRBJ2-7; TRBD1 matches at 7 bases. The CDR3 extends over 14 amino acids. J lost 3 bases, V lost 7 bases, and 12 bases had no gene match. Germline V gives CDR1 GTSNPN, CDR2 SVGIG (reference sequence). The CDR3 is CALGQSLVRYEQYF. CDR3 nucleotides: TGTGCCTTGGGACAGTCCCTTGTGCGCTACGAGCAGTACTTC.

The chain joins TRBV10-3 to TRBJ1-5; D not certain. Germline loops: CDR1 ENHRY, CDR2 SYGVKD. Trimming pared 4 bases from V and 5 bases from J, leaving 9 bases between. This CDR3 region has 13 residues. CDR3 residues: CAISVGPYQPQHF. The CDR3 region has the DNA TGTGCCATCAGTGTAGGGCCCTATCAGCCCCAGCATTTT.

In its sample, this clonotype was seen a few times. A single base separates this from a much larger clone, so it may be a read error. This chain joins TRBV3-1 and TRBJ2-7; D may match TRBD1 or TRBD2 (5 bases each). This CDR3 contains 16 residues. V was clipped by 3 bases and J by 2 bases, with 17 bases between them. Germline V gene lookup returns CDR1 LGHDT and CDR2 YNNKEL (reference sequence). The CDR3 DNA reads TGTGCCAGCAGCCACACCGGGGCGATGGTCCCCTACGAGCAGTACTTC. Translating it yields CASSHTGAMVPYEQYF.

This clonotype was picked up a small number of times. CDR3 nucleotides: TGTGCCAGCAGTTTTGCAGGGGGGTCCAATCAGCCCCAGCATTTT. Its translation is CASSFAGGSNQPQHF. V and J are TRBV27 and TRBJ1-5; 7 positions match TRBD1. The V and J ends lost 3 bases and 3 bases, in that order; junction bases with no gene match: 5. Germline V gene sequence: CDR1 MNHEY, CDR2 SMNVEV (reference sequence). This CDR3 comprises 15 residues.

This chain uses TRBV4-3 with TRBJ1-2; D gene ambiguous. The V end was cut by 3 bases, the J end by 0 bases, with 11 bases between. The CDR3 is 15 amino acids. Germline V gene lookup returns CDR1 LGHNA and CDR2 YSLEER. This CDR3 reads CASSQAPATNYGYTF. In DNA, the CDR3 is TGCGCCAGCAGCCAGGCTCCGGCGACTAACTATGGCTACACCTTC.

This clonotype was counted only a few times. The chain carries TRBV29-1 and TRBJ2-3, with TRBD2 matching 8 bases. The CDR3 totals 13 residues. V gave up 8 bases and J gave up 3 bases; unmatched junction bases: 7. The germline V gene has CDR1 SQVTM and CDR2 ANQGSEA. CDR3 nucleotides: TGCAGCCGGACGAGCGGGAGTACAGATACGCAGTATTTT. Its translation is CSRTSGSTDTQYF.

This chain joins TRBV4-2 and TRBJ1-5, with TRBD1 identical over 9 bases. After removal of 3 bases from V and 3 bases from J, the junction contained 6 bases not matched to a gene. Germline values: CDR1 LGHNA, CDR2 YNFKEQ. The CDR3 has 16 amino acids. The DNA for the CDR3 is TGTGCCAGCAGCCAGGGGGGGGACAGGGTCAATCAGCCCCAGCATTTT. Translation: CASSQGGDRVNQPQHF.

V usage is TRBV29-1 and J usage is TRBJ1-1; a weak D match, TRBD1 (6 bases). Looked up from germline, CDR1 is SQVTM and CDR2 is ANQGSEA. The ends were cut back, 3 bases at V and 11 bases at J, with 13 bases in the middle. This CDR3 is 11 amino acids long. Here the CDR3 reads CSVEDPGVAFF. CDR3 sequence (DNA): TGCAGCGTTGAGGATCCAGGGGTCGCTTTCTTT.

This clonotype was seen many times. The rearrangement joins TRBV20-1 to TRBJ2-1; D unclear. With 1 base removed from V and 4 bases from J, the gap between germline ends came to 14 bases. This CDR3 comprises 15 residues. The germline V gene has CDR1 DFQATT and CDR2 SNEGSKA (reference sequence). Here the CDR3 DNA reads TGCAGTGCTAGAGTGGGCGCCGGGTCTTACAATGAGCAGTTCTTC. Protein product: CSARVGAGSYNEQFF.

The V and J genes are TRBV20-1 and TRBJ2-5, with D possibly being TRBD1 (6 bases). The CDR3 is made up of 19 amino acids. Per germline, CDR1 DFQATT and CDR2 SNEGSKA (reference sequence). Trimming stripped 1 base from V and 0 bases from J, with 24 bases between. The chain's CDR3 is CSARGDPGSLSGDQETQYF. CDR3 nucleotides: TGCAGTGCTAGAGGGGATCCGGGATCCCTCTCAGGGGACCAAGAGACCCAGTACTTC.

This sequence joins TRBV28 and TRBJ2-7; possibly TRBD1 or TRBD2 for D (6 bases each). V lost 1 base to trimming and J lost 7 bases, with 14 bases between them. The CDR3 is made up of 14 amino acids. Germline values: CDR1 MDHEN, CDR2 SYDVKM. Written as DNA, the CDR3 is TGTGCCAGCAGTTTATCTGTCGGGGGCAATGAGCAGTACTTC. This sequence encodes CASSLSVGGNEQYF.

The table lists this clonotype with many counts. This sequence joins TRBV4-3 and TRBJ2-1; 10 positions match TRBD2. The V gene end was trimmed by 2 bases and the J gene end by 4 bases; junction bases not matched to a gene: 5. This CDR3 is 16 amino acids long. Per germline, CDR1 LGHNA and CDR2 YSLEER. The CDR3 DNA reads TGCGCCAGCAGCCAATGGACTAGCGGAGCATACAATGAGCAGTTCTTC. This sequence encodes CASSQWTSGAYNEQFF.

This clonotype was seen just once. This sequence joins TRBV20-1 and TRBJ2-5; possibly TRBD1 or TRBD2 for D (5 bases each). Matching the DNA end better, TRBJ2-7 makes the J call doubtful. In germline, CDR1 is DFQATT, CDR2 SNEGSKA (reference sequence). This CDR3 spans 15 amino acids. This CDR3 reads CSASSAERDPYEQYF. The CDR3 coding sequence is TGCAGTGCTAGTTCGGCGGAAAGGGACCCCTACGAGCAGTACTTC.

The chain links TRBV3-1 to TRBJ2-1, with 12 bases identical to TRBD2. Trimming at V came to 0 bases and at J to 1 base, leaving 10 bases not matched to a gene. Germline CDR1 is LGHDT and CDR2 is YNNKEL (reference sequence). CDR3 length: 20 residues. The CDR3 DNA reads as TGTGCCAGCAGCCAAGAGACACGGCTAGCGGGGGGGCTATCCTACAATGAGCAGTTCTTC. Amino acid sequence: CASSQETRLAGGLSYNEQFF.

The gene calls are TRBV7-2 and TRBJ2-1, with 9 bases identical to TRBD2. V lost 1 base, J lost 13 bases, and 11 bases stayed unmatched. Germline loops: CDR1 SGHTA, CDR2 FQGNSA. The CDR3 spans 15 residues. The CDR3 sequence is CASSLVLSGGETQFF. The CDR3 DNA is TGTGCCAGCAGCTTAGTGCTTAGCGGGGGAGAGACCCAGTTCTTC.

This clonotype occurred a few times. The chain is built from TRBV9 and TRBJ2-3; D not resolved. Germline V gene sequence: CDR1 SGDLS, CDR2 YYNGEE. Trimming left V 0 bases short and J 4 bases short, with 9 bases between. The CDR3 runs 14 residues. Here the CDR3 reads CASSVGPPADTQYF. CDR3 sequence (DNA): TGTGCCAGCAGCGTAGGGCCACCTGCAGATACGCAGTATTTT.